A single sample gave rise to the 16 T cell receptor beta chains below, sequenced in a study of CD8 T cells in Susac syndrome. After extraction with the RNeasy kit, about 0.5 to 1 ug of the RNA was reverse transcribed using random hexamers. One entry per CDR3 protein results from TCRdb running MiXCR on the immunoSEQ multiplex PCR reads. The table has 150,000 to 200,000 distinct CDR3 sequences, 80% to 95% seen once. Input material: CD4+ T cells from PBMCs. The source of these receptors is a human donor in good health.

The chain couples TRBV5-1 to TRBJ2-3, with D hard to call. This CDR3 region has 15 residues. Trimming pared 2 bases from V and 1 base from J, leaving 11 bases between. CDR1 is SGHRS, CDR2 YFSETQ, per germline. In DNA, the CDR3 is TGCGCCAGCAGCTTCTTGGCTACCGGCACAGATACGCAGTATTTT. Its translation is CASSFLATGTDTQYF.

The chain employs TRBV4-1 and TRBJ1-1; D call uncertain. The CDR3 covers 18 residues. Germline-derived CDR1 and CDR2 are MGHRA and YSYEKL. With 4 bases removed from V and 0 bases from J, the gap between germline ends came to 21 bases. In nucleotides, the CDR3 is TGCGCCAGCAGCCCTCGGGAAGGTGCGGGCAGCTTGAACACTGAAGCTTTCTTT. It codes for CASSPREGAGSLNTEAFF.

The rearrangement uses TRBV3-1 and TRBJ1-1, with no clear D. V lost 3 bases to trimming and J lost 5 bases, with 7 bases between them. CDR1 is LGHDT and CDR2 is YNNKEL in the germline V gene (reference sequence). This CDR3 contains 12 residues. The DNA for the CDR3 is TGTGCCAGCAGCCAGGCGGCGACTGAAGCTTTCTTT. It specifies CASSQAATEAFF.

The chain recombines TRBV13 with TRBJ2-7; unclear D gene. V lost 5 bases, J lost 6 bases, and 14 bases lay in between. The length of the CDR3 is 13 residues. Germline-derived CDR1 and CDR2 are PRHDT and FYEKMQ (reference sequence). The CDR3 loop reads CASSNYGKTEQYF. CDR3 sequence (DNA): TGTGCCAGCAGCAATTATGGAAAGACCGAGCAGTACTTC.

The chain links TRBV6-5 to TRBJ1-2; 11 bases are a match to TRBD1. This CDR3 region has 16 residues. Trimming cost V 2 bases and J 4 bases; bases outside gene matches: 6. Germline-derived CDR1 and CDR2 are MNHEY and SVGAGI. CDR3 protein: CASSYESGQGGYGYTF. DNA for the CDR3: TGTGCCAGCAGTTACGAATCGGGACAGGGGGGCTATGGCTACACCTTC.

This clonotype was found a few times. The V gene is TRBV23-1, the J gene TRBJ1-3, with D unclear. TRBV23-1 is designated an ORF whose function remains uncertain. The V end was cut by 7 bases, the J end by 9 bases, with 10 bases between. The CDR3 is made up of 11 amino acids. The CDR3 here is CASTPWSTIYF. Here the CDR3 DNA reads TGCGCCAGCACCCCTTGGAGCACCATATATTTT.

V and J are TRBV19 and TRBJ1-2; no definite D call. CDR1 and CDR2 from the germline V gene are LNHDA and SQIVND (reference sequence). V was shortened by 5 bases and J by 4 bases, with 17 bases between the two germline ends. The CDR3 runs 15 residues. CDR3 DNA sequence: TGTGCCAGTAGTTCCCCGGCACAGCCACCCTATGGCTACACCTTC. It specifies CASSSPAQPPYGYTF.

CDR3 DNA: TGTGCCAGCAGCCAAGCAGGGTTTTCGAATTCACCCCTCCACTTT. The encoded protein is CASSQAGFSNSPLHF. This chain links TRBV14 with TRBJ1-6; a possible D gene is TRBD1 (5 bases). The V gene lost 1 base and the J gene lost 7 bases, with 11 bases spanning the gap. Germline V gene data show CDR1 as SGHDN and CDR2 as FVKESK. CDR3 length: 15 amino acids. Variable domain in full (rest from reference TRBV14 and TRBJ1-6): EAGVTQFPSHSVIEKGQTVTLRCDPISGHDNLYWYRRVMGKEIKFLLHFVKESKQDESGMPNNRFLAERTGGTYSTLKVQPAELEDSGVYFCASSQAGFSNSPLHFGNGTRLTVT.

This CDR3 reads CASSLAPANTGELFF. The CDR3 DNA is TGTGCCAGCAGCTTGGCTCCAGCGAACACCGGGGAGCTGTTTTTT. The V gene is TRBV5-4, the J gene TRBJ2-2; D not certain. V was shortened by 0 bases and J by 0 bases, with 6 bases between the two germline ends. The CDR3 length is 15 residues. CDR1 is SGHNT and CDR2 is YYREEE in the germline V gene (reference sequence).

This rearrangement joins TRBV5-1 to TRBJ2-6; the D is unclear. CDR1 and CDR2 from the germline V gene are SGHRS and YFSETQ. The CDR3 is made up of 16 amino acids. Deletions cut 0 bases from V and 0 bases from J, with 7 bases between. The CDR3: CASSLAPSSGANVLTF. CDR3 DNA sequence: TGCGCCAGCAGCTTGGCACCCTCCTCTGGGGCCAACGTCCTGACTTTC.

This chain joins TRBV27 and TRBJ2-5, with 10 bases fitting TRBD1. The CDR3 length is 14 residues. V gave up 6 bases and J gave up 6 bases; unmatched junction bases: 7. The germline gives CDR1 MNHEY, CDR2 SMNVEV (reference sequence). The CDR3 loop reads CASRAGTGVQTQYF. The CDR3 DNA is TGTGCCAGCAGGGCCGGGACAGGGGTTCAGACCCAGTACTTC.

V is TRBV15 and J is TRBJ2-1; 9 bases fit TRBD1. Germline V lookup: CDR1 LNHNV, CDR2 YYDKDF (reference sequence). The CDR3 totals 15 residues. V gave up 4 bases and J gave up 7 bases; unmatched junction bases: 8. The CDR3 nucleotides read TGTGCCACCAGCAAAAGTCCCGGGACAGGGAATGAGCAGTTCTTC. Amino acid sequence: CATSKSPGTGNEQFF.

The chain is built from TRBV19 and TRBJ2-3, with no clear D. CDR1 LNHDA and CDR2 SQIVND come from the germline V gene (reference sequence). V dropped 7 bases and J dropped 4 bases, with 15 bases sitting between them. The CDR3 spans 14 residues. The CDR3 coding sequence is TGTGCCAGTACCGACGGCGGAACGGCAGATACGCAGTATTTT. This sequence encodes CASTDGGTADTQYF.

This clonotype is a singleton in its sample. The J gene is TRBJ1-1, the V gene TRBV30; TRBD1 matches at 8 bases. Per germline, CDR1 GTSNPN and CDR2 SVGIG (reference sequence). The CDR3 sequence is 13 residues long. V was clipped by 3 bases and J by 3 bases; unmatched bases: 3. The CDR3 DNA sequence: TGTGCCTGGAGCAGGGGGCCAGACACTGAAGCTTTCTTT. As protein: CAWSRGPDTEAFF.

The genes are TRBV20-1 and TRBJ1-5, with 12 bases matching TRBD1. Per the germline V gene, CDR1 is DFQATT and CDR2 is SNEGSKA (reference sequence). Trimming took 1 base from V and 10 from J; bases not matched to a gene: 2. This CDR3 region has 13 residues. CDR3 DNA: TGCAGTGCTAGAGGGGACAGGGGGCTACCCCAGCATTTT. This encodes CSARGDRGLPQHF.

The rearrangement uses TRBV12-3 or TRBV12-4 and TRBJ1-2; D not resolved. V lost 7 bases and J 4 bases, leaving 13 bases between the germline ends. The CDR3 totals 13 residues. CDR3 region: CASNAGFLYGYTF. CDR3 coding DNA: TGTGCCAGCAACGCCGGGTTCCTCTATGGCTACACCTTC.